A single sample is the source of the 8 T cell receptor beta chains below, sequenced in a study of cytomegalovirus exposure and HLA in healthy donors. The PCR ran on 60 Vbeta and 13 Jbeta primers. Measured with immunoSEQ multiplex PCR; TCRdb has only the in-frame clones, and not every one. In total, the table holds about 130,000 clones. The sample comprised PBMCs. The receptors come from a man aged 18 to 29 in good health and CMV-seronegative.

The CDR3 DNA reads as TGTGCCAGCAGCCATGCTCCGGGGTCGTCCGCCTCTGGAAACACCATATATTTT. Translation gives CASSHAPGSSASGNTIYF. This chain connects TRBV5-6 to TRBJ1-3; the D is unclear. V dropped 4 bases and J dropped 0 bases, with 20 bases sitting between them. The germline gives CDR1 SGHDT, CDR2 YYEEEE. The CDR3 consists of 18 residues.

The gene calls are TRBV19 and TRBJ2-2, with 7 bases fitting TRBD1. The junction had 4 bases not matched to a gene; V was cut back by 1 base and J by 5 bases. Germline CDR1 and CDR2: LNHDA and SQIVND (reference sequence). The CDR3 sequence is 15 residues long. The CDR3 region is CASSIGQGRTGELFF. Written as DNA, the CDR3 is TGTGCCAGTAGTATAGGACAGGGAAGGACCGGGGAGCTGTTTTTT.

The rearrangement uses TRBV9 and TRBJ1-1; 7 bases fit TRBD1. The V gene end was trimmed by 3 bases and the J gene end by 3 bases; junction bases not matched to a gene: 11. This CDR3 is built from 16 residues. Per the germline V gene, CDR1 is SGDLS and CDR2 is YYNGEE. DNA for the CDR3: TGTGCCAGCAGCGACGGGACAGCTATCATGGACACTGAAGCTTTCTTT. Amino acids: CASSDGTAIMDTEAFF.

The genes are TRBV5-1 and TRBJ2-3; 11 positions match TRBD1. Looked up from germline, CDR1 is SGHRS and CDR2 is YFSETQ. Trimming removed 0 bases from V and 4 bases from J; junction bases left unmatched: 7. The CDR3 is 17 residues long. The CDR3 DNA sequence: TGCGCCAGCAGCTTGGCCGAGAGGACAGGGGGCCCAGATACGCAGTATTTT. The encoded protein is CASSLAERTGGPDTQYF.

V and J are TRBV6-1 and TRBJ2-1; TRBD2 agrees at 7 bases. The ends lost 3 bases at V and 0 bases at J; junction bases unmatched: 8. Germline lookup yields CDR1 MNHNS and CDR2 SASEGT. CDR3 length equals 17 residues. This chain's CDR3 is CASSDSGRGYSYNEQFF. CDR3 in DNA: TGTGCCAGCAGTGATTCAGGGCGGGGGTACTCCTACAATGAGCAGTTCTTC.

The J gene is TRBJ2-7, the V gene TRBV9; 8 bases are shared with TRBD1. V trimming: 0 bases; J trimming: 4 bases; junction bases outside the gene matches: 6. CDR1 and CDR2 (germline): SGDLS, YYNGEE. The length of the CDR3 is 15 residues. The DNA for the CDR3 is TGTGCCAGCAGCGTAGATGGGCAGGGGGCTTACGAGCAGTACTTC. Residues: CASSVDGQGAYEQYF.

This rearrangement joins TRBV27 to TRBJ1-6, with a weak D call TRBD1 (5 bases). V lost 7 bases and J 0 bases, leaving 10 bases between the germline ends. The CDR3 runs 15 residues. Germline values: CDR1 MNHEY, CDR2 SMNVEV (reference sequence). CDR3 region: CASKPGGSYNSPLHF. The CDR3 DNA reads TGTGCCAGCAAACCGGGGGGCTCCTATAATTCACCCCTCCACTTT.

The V call is TRBV11-3, the J call TRBJ2-5; maybe TRBD1 (6 bases). Germline values: CDR1 SGHNT, CDR2 YENEEA. Trimming cost V 3 bases and J 2 bases, with 7 bases left between them. This CDR3 has 13 residues. CDR3 sequence: CASSFGQQETQYF. The CDR3 nucleotides read TGTGCCAGCAGCTTCGGACAGCAAGAGACCCAGTACTTC.